This T cell receptor beta chain was profiled in a study of shared clonotypes between healthy human individuals. For the study at large: Each donor had three CD4 naive, three CD4 memory, two CD8 naive and one CD8 memory plate. General study results and limits: Researchers found naive subsets generally carried larger estimated richness than memory subsets.

A word on this clone: As yet, its antigen is unknown.

Profiling relied on immunoSEQ multiplex PCR, and the TCRdb table lists in-frame clones only, not all of them. The data hold fewer than 850,000 clones, with 80% to 95% observed a single time. The specimen sequenced was memory CD8+ T cells from PBMCs. Sample subset: CD45RO+ cells pooled with CCR7-negative TemRA cells. The TCR was taken from a man aged 18 to 30 in good health. Some clones in this sample may be carry-over from other donors' samples.

The CDR3 region is CASTFRNYNEQFF. CDR3 sequence (DNA): TGTGCCAGCACCTTCCGAAATTACAATGAGCAGTTCTTC. This chain links TRBV28 with TRBJ2-1; D not resolved. The germline gives CDR1 MDHEN, CDR2 SYDVKM. The V gene lost 7 bases and the J gene lost 4 bases, with 11 bases spanning the gap. CDR3 length: 13 amino acids.